A selection of T cell receptor beta chains follows, all from one sample in a study of shared clonotypes between healthy human individuals. Sequencing used immunoSEQ multiplex PCR; TCRdb keeps in-frame clones, though not all of them. The table includes about 2.2 million clones, 85% to 95% detected once. Sequenced: naive CD8+ T cells from PBMCs. All receptors derive from a man aged 18 to 29 in good health. Some clones in this sample may be carry-over from other donors' samples. CDR3s leave out the opening cysteine and the closing phenylalanine or tryptophan.

v_gene	j_gene	CDR3aa
TRBV5-1	TRBJ2-2	ASSWFEREGPGELF
TRBV5-6	TRBJ2-5	ASSLAGGGIETQY
TRBV19	TRBJ2-7	ASSMGQGVPYEQY
TRBV9	TRBJ2-3	ASSTGQGLTDTQY
TRBV30	TRBJ1-4	AWEGATNEKLF
TRBV9	TRBJ2-7	ASSASGRGSYEQY
TRBV9	TRBJ1-3	ASSVAKGGGHGNTIY
TRBV2	TRBJ2-1	ASSDSLALYNEQF
TRBV9	TRBJ2-6	ASSVGTLSGANVLT
TRBV13	TRBJ2-7	ASSLTGQGLDEQY
TRBV27	TRBJ2-7	ASSLDVSYEQY
TRBV10-3	TRBJ1-1	AISVQERTEAF
TRBV28	TRBJ2-7	ASNGGSVYEQY
TRBV29-1	TRBJ1-2	SVLGPLGYT
TRBV4-2	TRBJ2-3	ASSQESDTQY
TRBV9	TRBJ2-7	ASSVAGTGILYEQY
TRBV29-1	TRBJ1-3	SPASGGQGITGNTIY
TRBV5-6	TRBJ1-1	ASSLDRWDTEAF
TRBV5-6	TRBJ1-2	ASSLGRDYGYT
TRBV18	TRBJ2-1	ASSPPSLAGIHNEQF
TRBV19	TRBJ2-3	ASSIVGSGTDTQY
TRBV5-1	TRBJ1-2	ASSFRWTGDGYT
TRBV6-1	TRBJ2-7	ASSIGITYEQY
TRBV7-3	TRBJ2-1	ASSLTSTSGGSSYNEQF
TRBV7-6	TRBJ2-7	ASSLVVAPYEQY
TRBV30	TRBJ2-7	AWSHGRGFYEQY
TRBV28	TRBJ2-6	ASSLLGAGANVLT
TRBV19	TRBJ1-2	ASSTGLLYGYT
TRBV28	TRBJ2-2	ASSPRDRFTGELF
TRBV25-1	TRBJ2-5	ASSGTDQETQY
TRBV7-6	TRBJ2-1	ASSAGGPDEQF
TRBV6-5	TRBJ2-7	ASSYSWDGTYEQY
TRBV7-6	TRBJ1-4	ASSSPILGGVNEKLF
TRBV7-9	TRBJ2-1	ASSPLLASGRVNEQF
TRBV2	TRBJ2-2	ASREPPKAGELF
TRBV27	TRBJ2-7	ASSFLDPSGSPYEQY
TRBV7-2	TRBJ1-1	ASSSRDRAMNTEAF
TRBV9	TRBJ2-1	ASSDPGTSGRGYNEQF
TRBV7-6	TRBJ1-3	ASSARSKALSGNTIY
TRBV7-9	TRBJ2-1	ASSHVGGSVNEQF
TRBV19	TRBJ1-2	ASSPIQLGQGAFYGYT
TRBV11-2	TRBJ2-1	ASRHRGQGNEQF
TRBV19	TRBJ1-2	ASSRGPPYYT
TRBV5-8	TRBJ2-7	ASSFRQGAFEQY
TRBV7-6	TRBJ2-1	ASSPRTGGPYNEQF
TRBV29-1	TRBJ1-4	SVGGNEKLF